Each of the 9 T cell receptor beta chains below was sequenced from the same sample in a study of siplizumab effects on memory and regulatory T cells. Repertoires were generated with immunoSEQ multiplex PCR, while TCRdb's copy carries only in-frame clones and drops some. Here the sample spans 75,000 to 100,000 clones, roughly 94% being singletons. The sample comprised non-Treg CD4+ T cells sorted from blood. Receptors originate from a human donor in good health.

CDR3: CASSGTSSYEQYF. The CDR3 bases are TGTGCCAGTAGCGGGACGAGCTCCTACGAGCAGTACTTC. The chain joins TRBV6-1 to TRBJ2-7; 8 bases line up with TRBD2. This CDR3 is built from 13 residues. V lost 9 bases and J lost 0; bases outside the gene matches: 4. Germline CDR1 and CDR2: MNHNS and SASEGT.

The V gene is TRBV5-1, the J gene TRBJ1-1, with D possibly matching TRBD1 (5 bases). This CDR3 has 13 residues. The germline gives CDR1 SGHRS, CDR2 YFSETQ. V was trimmed by 4 bases and J by 0 bases, leaving 7 bases between them. This chain's CDR3 is CASSGTVNTEAFF. The DNA for the CDR3 is TGCGCCAGCAGCGGGACGGTGAACACTGAAGCTTTCTTT.

This clone was counted between two and nine times. The chain employs TRBV7-3 and TRBJ2-2; no firm D call. The CDR3 is made up of 13 amino acids. The ends were cut back, 3 bases at V and 4 bases at J, with 6 bases in the middle. Germline lookup yields CDR1 SGHTA and CDR2 FQGTGA. The CDR3 here is CASSLYGTGELFF. The CDR3 DNA reads TGTGCCAGCAGCTTGTACGGCACCGGGGAGCTGTTTTTT. The full variable domain, in which reference TRBV7-3 and TRBJ2-2 provide the parts outside the CDR3, is GAGVSQTPSNKVTEKGKYVELRCDPISGHTALYWYRQSLGQGPEFLIYFQGTGAADDSGLPNDRFFAVRPEGSVSTLKIQRTERGDSAVYLCASSLYGTGELFFGEGSRLTVL.

V and J are TRBV28 and TRBJ1-1, with D unresolved. Germline assignment: CDR1 MDHEN and CDR2 SYDVKM. Trimming removed 2 bases at V and 5 bases at J, with 6 bases between. The CDR3 consists of 12 residues. The CDR3 DNA reads as TGTGCCAGCAGTTTAATCAGAACTGAAGCTTTCTTT. This translates into CASSLIRTEAFF.

The chain recombines TRBV4-1 with TRBJ2-1; 10 nucleotides align to TRBD2. Germline values: CDR1 MGHRA, CDR2 YSYEKL. V lost 3 bases and J lost 1; bases outside the gene matches: 12. This CDR3 has 19 residues. Here the CDR3 DNA reads TGCGCCAGCAGCCAGTACGTGCGAACTAGCGGGACATCCTACAATGAGCAGTTCTTC. Translation: CASSQYVRTSGTSYNEQFF.

CDR3 bases: TGCGCCAGCAGCCCCACGGCGGGAAACACCATATATTTT. Translating it yields CASSPTAGNTIYF. V gene TRBV5-1 combines with J gene TRBJ1-3; D is unresolved. This CDR3 has 13 amino acids. The germline V gene encodes CDR1 SGHRS and CDR2 YFSETQ. The germline V and J ends were trimmed by 4 bases and 4 bases, with 9 bases remaining between them.

This clone was recorded only once. This chain joins TRBV11-3 and TRBJ2-7; TRBD2 agrees at 13 bases. Germline V CDR1 and CDR2: SGHNT, YENEEA. The CDR3 runs 15 residues. The J segment lost 3 bases and the V segment lost 5 bases, leaving 4 bases of the junction unmatched. The CDR3, as DNA: TGTGCCAGCAGCACGGGACTAGCGGGACACTACGAGCAGTACTTC. This gives the protein CASSTGLAGHYEQYF.

This sequence joins TRBV5-4 and TRBJ2-5, with 8 bases fitting TRBD1. J was trimmed by 4 bases and V by 2 bases; bases with no gene match: 7. CDR1 is SGHNT, CDR2 YYREEE, per germline (reference sequence). The CDR3 length is 15 residues. For the CDR3, the DNA is TGTGCCAGCAGCTTCGGTGACAGGGGCGGAGAGACCCAGTACTTC. Amino acids: CASSFGDRGGETQYF.

The V gene is TRBV7-9, the J gene TRBJ1-4, with 8 nucleotides matching TRBD1. This CDR3 is built from 16 residues. Germline V CDR1 and CDR2: SEHNR, FQNEAQ (reference sequence). J was trimmed by 0 bases and V by 5 bases; bases with no gene match: 5. CDR3 residues: CASSTGQGATNEKLFF. CDR3 coding DNA: TGTGCCAGCAGCACTGGACAGGGAGCAACTAATGAAAAACTGTTTTTT. The full variable domain, its missing parts supplied by reference TRBV7-9 and TRBJ1-4, is DTGVSQNPRHKITKRGQNVTFRCDPISEHNRLYWYRQTLGQGPEFLTYFQNEAQLEKSRLLSDRFSAERPKGSFSTLEIQRTEQGDSAMYLCASSTGQGATNEKLFFGSGTQLSVL.